This T cell receptor beta chain comes out of a study of cytomegalovirus exposure and HLA in healthy donors. About the study: Within the Caucasian-associated ancestry cluster were 81% of the roughly 400 genotyped donors.

In the PCR, 60 Vbeta and 13 Jbeta primers were used. TCRdb's copy holds only in-frame clones and misses some; the assay was immunoSEQ multiplex PCR. The sample shows more than 110,000 clones, around 75% of them seen only once. With respect to this clone: Its matching antigen is unknown.

Points from the study as a whole: The authors listed 150 to 200 TCR beta chains as cytomegalovirus-associated. Sequencing depth across donors, presence/absence analyses assumed, was roughly uniform.

The CDR3 length is 15 residues. J lost 5 bases, V lost 3 bases, and 6 bases had no gene match. The germline gives CDR1 SGHKS, CDR2 YYEKEE (reference sequence). This clonotype was obtained from a woman in her thirties in good health and CMV-seronegative. What was sequenced was PBMCs. The chain links TRBV5-5 to TRBJ1-1, with TRBD1 matching over 11 bases. The CDR3 DNA reads TGTGCCAGCAGCTCCGAGGACAGGGGGCTAACTGAAGCTTTCTTT. Its protein product is CASSSEDRGLTEAFF. The complete variable domain, with remaining parts taken from reference TRBV5-5 and TRBJ1-1, reads DAGVTQSPTHLIKTRGQQVTLRCSPISGHKSVSWYQQVLGQGPQFIFQYYEKEERGRGNFPDRFSARQFPNYSSELNVNALLLGDSALYLCASSSEDRGLTEAFFGQGTRLTVV.